This record concerns one T cell receptor (beta chain) sequence. This sample was included in a study of blood T cell repertoires in COVID-19. About the study: Researchers got acute and convalescent COVID-19 samples from the United States, Italy and Spain. In each case, the material was cDNA or gDNA derived from T cells, B-cell-depleted T cells, or PBMCs.

This CDR3 has 15 residues. Trimming took 2 bases from V and 12 from J, leaving 21 bases between them. Germline assignment: CDR1 SGDLS and CDR2 YYNGEE. Per the study methods: From reference gene primer amplification, estimates of nucleated cell counts were derived. This table comes from immunoSEQ multiplex PCR, and its TCRdb copy is limited to in-frame clones, with some not included. The DNA gave D and trimming, while V, J and clone size come from that table. There are approximately 350,000 clones in the sample; roughly 90% occur only once, and more than 1% lies in the top ten. The rearrangement joins TRBV9 to TRBJ1-5; D perhaps matches TRBD1 (5 bases). The TCR was taken from a middle-aged man with acute or convalescent COVID-19. The sequenced material came from peripheral blood. The CDR3 DNA reads TGTGCCAGCAGCGTTGCGGCAGGGCTCCTCCGCGTCCAGCATTTT. It codes for CASSVAAGLLRVQHF.